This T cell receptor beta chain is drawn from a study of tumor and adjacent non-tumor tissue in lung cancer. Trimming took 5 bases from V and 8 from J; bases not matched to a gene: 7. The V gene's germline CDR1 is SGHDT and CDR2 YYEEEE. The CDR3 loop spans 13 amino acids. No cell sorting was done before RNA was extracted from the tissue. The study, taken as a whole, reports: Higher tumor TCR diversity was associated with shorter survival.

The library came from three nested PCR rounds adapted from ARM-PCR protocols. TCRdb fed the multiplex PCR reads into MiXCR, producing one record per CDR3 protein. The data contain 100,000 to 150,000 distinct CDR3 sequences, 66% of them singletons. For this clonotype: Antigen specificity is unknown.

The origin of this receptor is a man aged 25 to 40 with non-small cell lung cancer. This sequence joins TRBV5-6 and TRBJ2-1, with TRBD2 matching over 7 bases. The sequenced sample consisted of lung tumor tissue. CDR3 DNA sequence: TGTGCCAGCAGGCTCGGGACTATGGATGAGCAGTTCTTC. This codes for CASRLGTMDEQFF.